Below are 20 T cell receptor beta chains sequenced from a single sample in a study of neurological immune-mediated disorders. TCRdb called the 5' RACE reads again in MiXCR, with one record for every CDR3 protein. Among over 25,000 distinct CDR3 sequences, more than 20% were seen once, and the ten largest hold 16%. The sequenced sample consisted of PBMCs. The receptors derive from a woman in her sixties or seventies in good health.

The sample holds many counts of this clonotype. The chain joins TRBV7-2 to TRBJ2-3, with 8 bases aligning to TRBD2. V lost 8 bases to trimming and J lost 0 bases; unmatched junction nucleotides: 10. The CDR3 totals 16 residues. Germline CDR1 reads SGHTA; CDR2 reads FQGNSA. In nucleotides, the CDR3 is TGTGCCAGCTCCGTGGGCGGGGGGTCTAGCACAGATACGCAGTATTTT. The encoded protein is CASSVGGGSSTDTQYF.

This clonotype was seen at least ten times. This chain joins TRBV5-1 and TRBJ1-1; D unclear. Germline CDR1 SGHRS, CDR2 YFSETQ. The CDR3 has 16 residues. The V end was cut by 0 bases, the J end by 0 bases, with 12 bases between. CDR3 protein: CASSLARKSLNTEAFF. The CDR3 DNA is TGCGCCAGCAGCTTGGCCCGGAAAAGCCTGAACACTGAAGCTTTCTTT.

The rearrangement links TRBV4-1 to TRBJ2-3, with TRBD1 matching 7 bases. The CDR3 runs 13 residues. Germline CDR1 MGHRA, CDR2 YSYEKL. V gave up 9 bases and J gave up 0 bases; unmatched junction bases: 3. CDR3 loop: CASRTGSTDTQYF. The CDR3, as DNA: TGCGCCAGTCGGACAGGAAGCACAGATACGCAGTATTTT.

This clonotype was picked up many times. The V and J genes are TRBV7-9 and TRBJ1-1; D is unresolved. The CDR3 has 15 amino acids. Germline V gene data show CDR1 as SEHNR and CDR2 as FQNEAQ (reference sequence). V lost 1 base, J lost 2 bases, and 11 bases lay in between. DNA of the CDR3: TGTGCCAGCAGCTTAGGAGGCAGTCCCAACACTGAAGCTTTCTTT. As protein: CASSLGGSPNTEAFF.

This clonotype was seen repeatedly, ten times or more. The rearrangement uses TRBV7-8 and TRBJ2-1; 16 bases match TRBD2. V gave up 5 bases and J gave up 2 bases; unmatched junction bases: 9. The CDR3 has 19 amino acids. Per germline, CDR1 SGHVS and CDR2 FQNEAQ. For the CDR3, the DNA is TGTGCCAGCAGCCAACCGGGACTAGCGGGAGGGCCAACCTACAATGAGCAGTTCTTC. Residues: CASSQPGLAGGPTYNEQFF.

This clonotype was counted at least ten times. This rearrangement joins TRBV5-1 to TRBJ2-7; D is unresolved. There are 13 residues in the CDR3. The germline V gene encodes CDR1 SGHRS and CDR2 YFSETQ. The V gene lost 0 bases and the J gene lost 6 bases, with 10 bases spanning the gap. Here the CDR3 reads CASSLVGVGEQYF. The CDR3 DNA is TGCGCCAGCAGCTTGGTCGGCGTGGGCGAGCAGTACTTC.

This clonotype was recorded many times. The rearrangement links TRBV20-1 to TRBJ2-7; D possibly corresponds to TRBD1 (5 bases). With 6 bases removed from V and 0 bases from J, the gap between germline ends came to 12 bases. Germline assignment: CDR1 DFQATT and CDR2 SNEGSKA (reference sequence). The CDR3 has 13 residues. CDR3 loop: CSAQKGSSYEQYF. The CDR3 DNA is TGCAGTGCCCAAAAGGGGTCCTCCTACGAGCAGTACTTC.

This clonotype was found a few times. The chain carries TRBV15 and TRBJ2-5, with a tentative D call TRBD1 (6 bases). The CDR3 sequence is 14 residues long. Trimming pared 5 bases from V and 1 base from J, leaving 11 bases between. CDR1 and CDR2 from the germline V gene are LNHNV and YYDKDF (reference sequence). Here the CDR3 reads CATSEDRGQETQYF. The CDR3 bases are TGTGCCACCAGCGAGGACAGAGGCCAAGAGACCCAGTACTTC. The complete variable domain, with remaining parts taken from reference TRBV15 and TRBJ2-5, reads DAMVIQNPRYQVTQFGKPVTLSCSQTLNHNVMYWYQQKSSQAPKLLFHYYDKDFNNEADTPDNFQSRRPNTSFCFLDIRSPGLGDTAMYLCATSEDRGQETQYFGPGTRLLVL.

This clonotype was recorded at least ten times. The V and J genes are TRBV5-6 and TRBJ2-1; weak D call: TRBD2 (6 bases). Trimming left V 3 bases short and J 10 bases short, with 11 bases between. The germline gives CDR1 SGHDT, CDR2 YYEEEE. The length of the CDR3 is 12 residues. The CDR3 reads CASSSTGSEQFF. Written as DNA, the CDR3 is TGTGCCAGCAGCTCGACCGGGAGCGAGCAGTTCTTC.

This clonotype was seen ten or more times. The CDR3, as DNA: TGTGCCACCAGCAGCACGGTCGGCCCTTCTGAACAGCAGTACTTC. It yields the protein CATSSTVGPSEQQYF. V and J are TRBV15 and TRBJ2-7; no clear D gene. V lost 3 bases to trimming and J lost 8 bases, with 20 bases between them. This CDR3 is 15 amino acids long. CDR1 is LNHNV and CDR2 is YYDKDF in the germline V gene (reference sequence).

The chain joins TRBV18 to TRBJ1-1; TRBD1 aligns across 8 bases. The trim removed 3 bases at V and 0 bases at J, leaving 15 bases unmatched. The CDR3 totals 19 residues. The germline CDR1 and CDR2 sequences are KGHSH and LQKENI. CDR3 nucleotides: TGTGCCAGCTCACCGTCCGGGACAGGACCCCCCATGATGAACACTGAAGCTTTCTTT. Its protein is CASSPSGTGPPMMNTEAFF. The full variable domain, in which reference TRBV18 and TRBJ1-1 provide the parts outside the CDR3, is NAGVMQNPRHLVRRRGQEARLRCSPMKGHSHVYWYRQLPEEGLKFMVYLQKENIIDESGMPKERFSAEFPKEGPSILRIQQVVRGDSAAYFCASSPSGTGPPMMNTEAFFGQGTRLTVV.

This chain links TRBV10-3 with TRBJ2-7; D is uncertain. CDR1 and CDR2 (germline): ENHRY, SYGVKD. The V end lost 7 bases, the J end lost 0 bases, and 13 bases lay between the germline ends. This CDR3 is built from 14 residues. CDR3 loop: CAINTSPTSYEQYF. For the CDR3, the DNA is TGTGCCATCAACACCAGTCCAACCTCCTACGAGCAGTACTTC.

The chain recombines TRBV10-3 with TRBJ1-2; D is undetermined. V lost 7 bases and J lost 1, with 10 bases in between. There are 13 residues in the CDR3. Germline V gives CDR1 ENHRY, CDR2 SYGVKD. The CDR3 DNA sequence: TGTGCCATCAATTCGGCAGTTAACTATGGCTACACCTTC. The encoded protein is CAINSAVNYGYTF.

This clonotype was recorded at least ten times. V gene TRBV5-5 combines with J gene TRBJ2-7; 11 bases fit TRBD1. Germline lookup yields CDR1 SGHKS and CDR2 YYEKEE (reference sequence). Trimming removed 4 bases from V and 3 bases from J; junction bases left unmatched: 6. This CDR3 has 15 amino acids. As DNA, the CDR3 is TGTGCCAGCAGCCCCCGGGACAGGGGGGACTACGAGCAGTACTTC. Amino acid sequence: CASSPRDRGDYEQYF.

This clonotype showed up many times. The rearrangement links TRBV5-1 to TRBJ2-3; D remains ambiguous. V lost 2 bases and J 2 bases, leaving 9 bases between the germline ends. The germline gives CDR1 SGHRS, CDR2 YFSETQ. The CDR3 totals 14 residues. The CDR3 DNA is TGCGCCAGCAGCTTCTCACAAATCACAGATACGCAGTATTTT. It translates to CASSFSQITDTQYF.

This clonotype was detected ten times or more. V gene TRBV7-2 combines with J gene TRBJ2-6; D is ambiguous. V lost 5 bases, J lost 1 base, and 18 bases lay in between. This CDR3 has 18 amino acids. Germline values: CDR1 SGHTA, CDR2 FQGNSA. The CDR3 sequence is CASSPPRVVSSGANVLTF. The DNA for the CDR3 is TGTGCCAGCAGCCCACCTAGGGTGGTGTCTTCTGGGGCCAACGTCCTGACTTTC.

The chain has TRBV19 and TRBJ2-1, with TRBD2 matching 7 bases. V gave up 4 bases and J gave up 0 bases; unmatched junction bases: 3. Germline V gene lookup returns CDR1 LNHDA and CDR2 SQIVND (reference sequence). This CDR3 is built from 15 residues. This CDR3 reads CASSRASGSYNEQFF. The DNA for the CDR3 is TGTGCCAGTAGTAGGGCTAGCGGCTCCTACAATGAGCAGTTCTTC.

The table lists this clonotype with many counts. The chain recombines TRBV20-1 with TRBJ2-7; tentatively, D is TRBD1 (5 bases). CDR3 size: 11 residues. Germline CDR1 is DFQATT and CDR2 is SNEGSKA (reference sequence). V was shortened by 2 bases and J by 9 bases, with 11 bases between the two germline ends. In DNA form, the CDR3 reads TGCAGTGCTAGATTGGACATATGGCAGTACTTC. Encoded protein: CSARLDIWQYF.

This clonotype occurred a few times. The chain combines TRBV5-1 with TRBJ2-1; 8 bases fit TRBD2. Looked up from germline, CDR1 is SGHRS and CDR2 is YFSETQ. V lost 0 bases and J lost 3; bases outside the gene matches: 8. The CDR3 is made up of 17 amino acids. CDR3 sequence: CASSLGESGSHYNEQFF. The DNA of the CDR3 is TGCGCCAGCAGCTTGGGGGAGAGCGGGAGCCACTACAATGAGCAGTTCTTC. Full variable domain (remainder filled in from reference TRBV5-1 and TRBJ2-1): KAGVTQTPRYLIKTRGQQVTLSCSPISGHRSVSWYQQTPGQGLQFLFEYFSETQRNKGNFPGRFSGRQFSNSRSEMNVSTLELGDSALYLCASSLGESGSHYNEQFFGPGTRLTVL.

This sequence joins TRBV7-9 and TRBJ1-1; unclear D gene. The germline gives CDR1 SEHNR, CDR2 FQNEAQ (reference sequence). CDR3 length: 12 amino acids. V dropped 1 base and J dropped 10 bases, with 10 bases sitting between them. The CDR3 bases are TGTGCCAGCAGCTTAGATCGGGAAGGAGCTTTCTTT. Its protein is CASSLDREGAFF.